Listed here is a single T cell receptor (beta chain). Its antigen is still unknown. The data stem from a study of cytomegalovirus exposure and HLA in healthy donors. Study findings and constraints: Later analysis associated a missense DCLRE1C variant with TCR beta V- and J-gene trimming. Sequencing artifact likely explains a cluster of highly shared sequence variants.

PCR involved 60 Vbeta and 13 Jbeta primers. Assay: immunoSEQ multiplex PCR; the TCRdb copy retains only in-frame clones and omits some. Here the sample spans about 99,000 clones, around 76% being singletons. V shed 5 bases and J 3 bases; nucleotides not matched to a gene: 5. The CDR3 has 14 residues. CDR1 and CDR2 from the germline V gene are MNHEY and SMNVEV (reference sequence). The donors (healthy individuals) were bone marrow donors. While unrecorded immune exposures were likely, the donors were nominally healthy when sampled. V usage is TRBV27 and J usage is TRBJ1-1, with TRBD1 identical over 8 bases. The source material was PBMCs. The receptor was isolated from a woman between 18 and 30 years old in good health and CMV-seropositive. DNA for the CDR3: TGTGCCAGCAGTATAGACAGGGGTTACACTGAAGCTTTCTTT. Protein sequence: CASSIDRGYTEAFF.